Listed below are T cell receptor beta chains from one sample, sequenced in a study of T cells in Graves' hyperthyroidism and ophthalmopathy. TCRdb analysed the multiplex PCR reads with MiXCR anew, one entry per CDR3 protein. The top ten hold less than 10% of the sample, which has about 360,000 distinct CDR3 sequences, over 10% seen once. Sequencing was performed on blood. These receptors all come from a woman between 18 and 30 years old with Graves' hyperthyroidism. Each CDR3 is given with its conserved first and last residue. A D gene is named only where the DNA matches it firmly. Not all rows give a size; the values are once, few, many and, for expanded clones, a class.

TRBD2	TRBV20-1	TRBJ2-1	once	CSARVGAGGFYNEQFF	TGCAGTGCTAGAGTGGGGGCGGGGGGGTTCTACAATGAGCAGTTCTTC
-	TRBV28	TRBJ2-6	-	CASTGFPYSGANVLTF	TGTGCCAGCACAGGGTTTCCTTACTCTGGGGCCAACGTCCTGACTTTC
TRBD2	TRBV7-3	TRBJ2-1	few	CASSDLLGGFNEQFF	TGTGCCAGCAGCGACCTCCTCGGGGGGTTCAATGAGCAGTTCTTC
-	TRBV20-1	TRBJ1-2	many	CSARAVNGGYTF	TGCAGTGCTAGGGCAGTAAACGGGGGCTACACCTTC
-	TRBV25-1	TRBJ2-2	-	CASSGQGLLGFGELFF	TGTGCCAGCAGTGGTCAGGGGTTGTTGGGGTTCGGGGAGCTGTTTTTT
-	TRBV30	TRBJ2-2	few	CAWSPPTAGSGELFF	TGTGCCTGGAGTCCGCCGACCGCGGGGTCCGGGGAGCTGTTTTTT
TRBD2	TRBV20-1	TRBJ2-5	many	CSASPVLAGGLQETQYF	TGCAGTGCTAGCCCGGTACTAGCGGGAGGACTTCAAGAGACCCAGTACTTC
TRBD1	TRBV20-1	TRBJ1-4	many	CSAMKGAEKLFF	TGCAGTGCTATGAAGGGGGCAGAAAAACTGTTTTTT
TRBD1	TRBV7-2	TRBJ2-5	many	CASSLGADRAQTQYF	TGTGCCAGCAGCCTTGGCGCGGACAGGGCGCAGACCCAGTACTTC
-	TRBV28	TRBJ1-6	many	CASSLGLGGSPLHF	TGTGCCAGCAGTTTAGGACTGGGGGGTTCACCCCTCCACTTT
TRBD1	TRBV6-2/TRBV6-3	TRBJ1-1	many	CAGGTGRDTEAFF	TGTGCCGGGGGGACAGGGCGCGACACTGAAGCTTTCTTT
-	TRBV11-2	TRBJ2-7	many	CASSLPGSTEQYF	TGTGCCAGCAGCTTGCCAGGTTCTACCGAGCAGTACTTC
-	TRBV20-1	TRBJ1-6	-	CSARDTVVFYSPLHF	TGCAGTGCTAGAGACACAGTCGTCTTCTATTCACCCCTCCACTTT
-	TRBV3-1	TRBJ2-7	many	CASSRSLSYEQYF	TGTGCCAGCAGCCGCAGTTTATCCTACGAGCAGTACTTC
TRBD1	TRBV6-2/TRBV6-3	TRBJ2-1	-	CASATGTGIYNEQFF	TGTGCCAGTGCTACCGGGACAGGAATATACAATGAGCAGTTCTTC
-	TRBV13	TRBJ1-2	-	CASTTNPLNYGYTF	TGTGCCAGCACCACAAACCCTTTAAACTATGGCTACACCTTC
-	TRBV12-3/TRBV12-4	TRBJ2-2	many	CASLLPQLNTGELFF	TGTGCCAGCCTGCTCCCCCAACTAAACACCGGGGAGCTGTTTTTT
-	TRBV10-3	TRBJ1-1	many	CAISESTGPMNTEAFF	TGTGCCATCAGTGAGTCAACGGGCCCGATGAACACTGAAGCTTTCTTT
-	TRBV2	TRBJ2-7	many	CASSIIIGQPGGYEQYF	TGTGCCAGCAGTATCATTATTGGACAGCCAGGAGGGTACGAGCAGTACTTC
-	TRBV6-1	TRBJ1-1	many	CASSSIRRNTEAFF	TGTGCCAGCAGTTCGATACGTCGGAACACTGAAGCTTTCTTT
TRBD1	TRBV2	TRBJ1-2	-	CASSGGQGVPNTF	TGTGCCAGCAGTGGGGGACAGGGGGTCCCTAACACCTTC
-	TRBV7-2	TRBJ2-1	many	CASSLGVSSADEQFF	TGTGCCAGCAGCTTAGGAGTTTCGAGTGCCGATGAGCAGTTCTTC
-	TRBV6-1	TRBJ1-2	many	CASRLRFGGYTF	TGTGCCAGCAGACTTCGGTTTGGTGGCTACACCTTC
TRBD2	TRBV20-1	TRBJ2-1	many	CSASLAGGIREQFF	TGCAGTGCTAGCCTAGCGGGAGGAATTAGGGAGCAGTTCTTC
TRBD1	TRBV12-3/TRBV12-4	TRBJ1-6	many	CASSNQGGNSPLHF	TGTGCCAGCAGTAATCAGGGGGGGAATTCACCCCTCCACTTT
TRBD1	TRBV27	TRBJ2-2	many	CASSLKQGFRELFF	TGTGCCAGCAGTTTAAAACAGGGGTTCCGGGAGCTGTTTTTT
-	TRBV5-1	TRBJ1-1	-	CASSLNAANTEAFF	TGCGCCAGCAGCTTGAATGCTGCGAACACTGAAGCTTTCTTT
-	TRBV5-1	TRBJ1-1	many	CASSSPGVNTEAFF	TGCGCCAGCAGCTCCCCCGGGGTTAACACTGAAGCTTTCTTT
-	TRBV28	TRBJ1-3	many	CASNPGAPNTIYF	TGTGCCAGCAACCCGGGAGCGCCGAACACCATATATTTT
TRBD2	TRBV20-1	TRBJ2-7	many	CSAREASGVDDYEQYF	TGCAGTGCTAGAGAGGCTAGCGGGGTCGATGACTACGAGCAGTACTTC
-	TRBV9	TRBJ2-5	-	CASTPTPAGYEETQYF	TGTGCCAGCACCCCAACCCCAGCGGGTTATGAAGAGACCCAGTACTTC
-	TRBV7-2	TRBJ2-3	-	CASSRQTGTQEGTDTQYF	TGTGCCAGCAGTCGACAAACCGGGACCCAAGAAGGAACAGATACGCAGTATTTT
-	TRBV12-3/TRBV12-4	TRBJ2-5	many	CASSSLGLQETQYF	TGTGCCAGCAGTTCATTGGGACTTCAAGAGACCCAGTACTTC
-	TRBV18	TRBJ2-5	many	CASSRGGLETQYF	TGTGCCAGCTCACGGGGTGGCCTAGAGACCCAGTACTTC
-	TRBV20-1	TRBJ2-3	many	CSAGLSGTDTQYF	TGCAGTGCTGGATTAAGTGGCACAGATACGCAGTATTTT
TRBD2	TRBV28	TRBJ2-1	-	CASSLTLRGGLAGGYNEQFF	TGTGCCAGCAGCCTCACCCTCCGGGGCGGACTAGCGGGAGGGTACAATGAGCAGTTCTTC
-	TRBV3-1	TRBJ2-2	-	CASSPSVSGELFF	TGTGCCAGCAGCCCTTCGGTCAGCGGGGAGCTGTTTTTT
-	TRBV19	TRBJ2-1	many	CATQAYPTTGREQFF	TGTGCCACCCAGGCATACCCGACAACAGGGCGGGAGCAGTTCTTC
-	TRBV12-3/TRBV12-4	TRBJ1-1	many	CASRTSESTEAFF	TGTGCCAGCAGGACCTCCGAGAGCACTGAAGCTTTCTTT
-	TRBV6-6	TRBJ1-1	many	CASSYLWDNTEAFF	TGTGCCAGCAGTTACCTCTGGGACAACACTGAAGCTTTCTTT
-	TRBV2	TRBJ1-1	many	CASRYLNTEAFF	TGTGCCAGCAGATATCTGAACACTGAAGCTTTCTTT
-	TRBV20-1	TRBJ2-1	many	CSAPTRGSYNEQFF	TGCAGTGCTCCGACGCGGGGCTCCTACAATGAGCAGTTCTTC
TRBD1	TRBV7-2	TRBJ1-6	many	CASSSPRQGVSPLHF	TGTGCCAGCAGCTCCCCGAGACAGGGGGTATCACCCCTCCACTTT
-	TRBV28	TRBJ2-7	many	CASSSTGYEQYF	TGTGCCAGCAGTTCGACGGGCTACGAGCAGTACTTC
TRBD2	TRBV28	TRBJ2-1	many	CASRASGFPNEQFF	TGTGCCAGCAGGGCTAGCGGGTTCCCCAATGAGCAGTTCTTC
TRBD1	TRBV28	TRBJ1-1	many	CASSLLTGGTEAFF	TGTGCCAGCAGTTTGCTGACAGGGGGGACTGAAGCTTTCTTT
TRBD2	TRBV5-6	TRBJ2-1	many	CASSKRDASNEQFF	TGTGCCAGCAGTAAGCGGGATGCTAGCAATGAGCAGTTCTTC
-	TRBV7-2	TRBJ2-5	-	CASSLSSRVETQYF	TGTGCCAGCAGCTTGAGCTCCAGGGTAGAGACCCAGTACTTC
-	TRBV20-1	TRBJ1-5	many	CSVVEGARGNQPQHF	TGCAGTGTTGTGGAAGGGGCTCGGGGCAATCAGCCCCAGCATTTT
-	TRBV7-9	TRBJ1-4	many	CASSPTGTFNEKLFF	TGTGCCAGCAGCCCCACAGGGACCTTTAATGAAAAACTGTTTTTT
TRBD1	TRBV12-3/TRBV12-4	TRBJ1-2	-	CASGQGVNYGYTF	TGTGCCAGCGGACAGGGGGTAAACTATGGCTACACCTTC
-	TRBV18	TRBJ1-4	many	CASSPSREVNEKLFF	TGTGCCAGCTCACCATCAAGGGAGGTCAATGAAAAACTGTTTTTT
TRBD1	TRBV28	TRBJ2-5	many	CASSPYRGETQYF	TGTGCCAGCAGTCCCTACAGGGGGGAGACCCAGTACTTC
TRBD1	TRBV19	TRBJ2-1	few	CASSIDGPGTGSGNEQFF	TGTGCCAGTAGTATAGATGGCCCAGGGACAGGGTCTGGCAATGAGCAGTTCTTC
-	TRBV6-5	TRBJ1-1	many	CASSYSRGGTTEAFF	TGTGCCAGCAGTTACTCGAGAGGAGGTACCACTGAAGCTTTCTTT